This T cell receptor beta chain was documented in a study of pediatric ulcerative colitis. The survey-level immunoSEQ assay was used. The table came from immunoSEQ multiplex PCR; TCRdb's copy has only in-frame clones and leaves some out. Of 57,000 or so clones listed, more than 75% are singletons. CDR3 size: 15 residues. Trimming removed 5 bases at V and 2 bases at J, with 13 bases between. CDR1 is MNHEY and CDR2 is SVGAGI in the germline V gene. Points on this clone: The antigen remains unidentified.

Regarding the study as a whole: Two patients' blood samples yielded substantially fewer templates. Repertoires came from total lymphocyte DNA, so rare subsets like regulatory T cells may be missed. All ulcerative colitis patients, but no controls, carried a couple of rectal clonotypes.

This sequence joins TRBV6-5 and TRBJ2-1; perhaps TRBD2 as D (6 bases). Sequencing was carried out using blood. The TCR comes from a boy between 10 and 17 years old who was a control in a study of pediatric ulcerative colitis. The CDR3 coding sequence is TGTGCCAGCAGTCGGGGGTTCGGCACCTACAATGAGCAGTTCTTC. It translates to CASSRGFGTYNEQFF.